These 9 T cell receptor beta chains share one sample of origin, sequenced in a study of blood T cell repertoires in COVID-19. Produced via immunoSEQ multiplex PCR; TCRdb's table is partial and in-frame only. The sample has approximately 150,000 clones; around 87% are singletons. Material: peripheral blood. The receptors were sampled from an elderly man with acute or convalescent COVID-19.

This clone was picked up one time. The V call is TRBV6-5, the J call TRBJ1-6; D is ambiguous. This CDR3 has 14 amino acids. V was pared by 8 bases and J by 0 bases, with 8 bases between. CDR1 and CDR2 from the germline V gene are MNHEY and SVGAGI. This CDR3 is CASDKSSYNSPLHF. The CDR3 DNA reads as TGTGCCAGCGATAAGAGCTCCTATAATTCACCCCTCCACTTT.

This rearrangement joins TRBV5-1 to TRBJ2-5; TRBD1 aligns across 8 bases. This CDR3 is 17 amino acids long. The V and J ends lost 3 bases and 4 bases, in that order; junction bases with no gene match: 14. Germline V gene lookup returns CDR1 SGHRS and CDR2 YFSETQ. The DNA for the CDR3 is TGCGCCAGCAGCTCTGAGCCCAGGGGGCGAGTAGCAGAGACCCAGTACTTC. Translated: CASSSEPRGRVAETQYF.

V gene TRBV10-3 combines with J gene TRBJ2-3, with TRBD1 as a possible D gene (7 bases). CDR1 and CDR2 from the germline V gene are ENHRY and SYGVKD. The length of the CDR3 is 15 residues. The V end was cut by 3 bases, the J end by 2 bases, with 12 bases between. CDR3 residues: CAISDFRGVTDTQYF. The DNA for the CDR3 is TGTGCCATCAGTGACTTCAGGGGGGTCACAGATACGCAGTATTTT.

This chain joins TRBV6-5 and TRBJ1-1; the match to TRBD1 covers 8 bases. After removal of 7 bases from V and 7 bases from J, the junction contained 2 bases not matched to a gene. This CDR3 has 11 amino acids. Germline-derived CDR1 and CDR2 are MNHEY and SVGAGI. CDR3 sequence: CASTGQGEAFF. DNA of the CDR3: TGTGCCAGCACCGGACAGGGTGAAGCTTTCTTT.

The CDR3 DNA follows: TGTGCCAGTAGTATTTTAAGGAGCTCAGACTCTGGAAACACCATATATTTT. The encoded protein is CASSILRSSDSGNTIYF. The chain carries TRBV19 and TRBJ1-3, with D unclear. CDR3 size: 17 residues. The germline gives CDR1 LNHDA, CDR2 SQIVND (reference sequence). Trimming removed 3 bases at V and 0 bases at J, with 15 bases between.

The V gene is TRBV7-9, the J gene TRBJ1-5, with 10 positions matching TRBD1. The germline V gene has CDR1 SEHNR and CDR2 FQNEAQ (reference sequence). This CDR3 is 15 amino acids long. The J segment lost 4 bases and the V segment lost 5 bases, leaving 5 bases of the junction unmatched. Here the CDR3 reads CASSIGTGVNQPQHF. CDR3 in DNA: TGTGCCAGCAGCATAGGGACAGGGGTTAATCAGCCCCAGCATTTT.

This chain links TRBV3-1 (or the pseudogene TRBV3-2) with TRBJ1-3, with D unclear. The CDR3 loop spans 12 amino acids. V lost 7 bases and J 0 bases, leaving 4 bases between the germline ends. Germline V CDR1 and CDR2: LGHDT, YNNKEL (reference sequence). The CDR3, as DNA: TGTGCCAGCACCCTCTCTGGAAACACCATATATTTT. It is translated as CASTLSGNTIYF.

The chain couples TRBV11-2 to TRBJ2-7; 7 positions agree with TRBD1. Germline trimming cut 1 base from V and 0 bases from J; bases unmatched to any gene: 9. CDR3 length equals 17 residues. CDR1 is SGHAT, CDR2 FQNNGV, per germline. CDR3 nucleotide sequence: TGTGCCAGCAGCTTAGGGACCCTCCGGGACAGCTCCTACGAGCAGTACTTC. It yields the protein CASSLGTLRDSSYEQYF.

For this clone: The sample holds other DNA sequences that translate to the same CDR3. The chain has TRBV6-5 and TRBJ1-1; no definite D call. This CDR3 is built from 15 residues. V dropped 0 bases and J dropped 5 bases, with 13 bases sitting between them. Germline V lookup: CDR1 MNHEY, CDR2 SVGAGI. CDR3 sequence (DNA): TGTGCCAGCAGTTACTCAGCCCGGGGAGGTACTGAAGCTTTCTTT. Translated: CASSYSARGGTEAFF.